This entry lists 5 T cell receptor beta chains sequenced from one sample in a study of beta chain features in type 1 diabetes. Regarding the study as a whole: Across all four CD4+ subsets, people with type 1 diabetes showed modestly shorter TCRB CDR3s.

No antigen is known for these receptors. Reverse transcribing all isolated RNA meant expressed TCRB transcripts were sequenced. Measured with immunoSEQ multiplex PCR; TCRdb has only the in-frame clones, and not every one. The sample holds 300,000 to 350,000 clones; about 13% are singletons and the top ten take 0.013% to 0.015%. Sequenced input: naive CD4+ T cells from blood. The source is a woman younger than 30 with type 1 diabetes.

The CDR3 nucleotides are TGTGCCAGCTCACCGACGGGACAGGGGGACACTGAAGCTTTCTTT. The encoded protein is CASSPTGQGDTEAFF. The chain has TRBV18 and TRBJ1-1; TRBD1 matches at 11 bases. The CDR3 runs 15 residues. The germline gives CDR1 KGHSH, CDR2 LQKENI. Trimming removed 3 bases from V and 3 bases from J; junction bases left unmatched: 3. Full variable domain (outside the CDR3, taken from reference TRBV18 and TRBJ1-1): NAGVMQNPRHLVRRRGQEARLRCSPMKGHSHVYWYRQLPEEGLKFMVYLQKENIIDESGMPKERFSAEFPKEGPSILRIQQVVRGDSAAYFCASSPTGQGDTEAFFGQGTRLTVV.

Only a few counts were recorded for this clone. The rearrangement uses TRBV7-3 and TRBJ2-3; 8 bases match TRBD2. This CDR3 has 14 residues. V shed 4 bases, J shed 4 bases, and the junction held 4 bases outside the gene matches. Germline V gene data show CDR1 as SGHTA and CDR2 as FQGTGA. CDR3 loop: CASSSGLVSDTQYF. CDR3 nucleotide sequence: TGTGCCAGCAGCTCGGGACTAGTATCAGATACGCAGTATTTT. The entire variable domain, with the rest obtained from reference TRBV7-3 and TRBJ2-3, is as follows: GAGVSQTPSNKVTEKGKYVELRCDPISGHTALYWYRQSLGQGPEFLIYFQGTGAADDSGLPNDRFFAVRPEGSVSTLKIQRTERGDSAVYLCASSSGLVSDTQYFGPGTRLTVL.

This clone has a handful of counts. The CDR3: CASSIRDTKDTQYF. CDR3 in DNA: TGTGCCAGTAGTATTAGGGACACTAAAGATACGCAGTATTTT. This chain joins TRBV19 and TRBJ2-3, with D possibly matching TRBD1 (6 bases). V gave up 3 bases and J gave up 5 bases, with 12 bases separating them. The germline gives CDR1 LNHDA, CDR2 SQIVND (reference sequence). This CDR3 is built from 14 residues.

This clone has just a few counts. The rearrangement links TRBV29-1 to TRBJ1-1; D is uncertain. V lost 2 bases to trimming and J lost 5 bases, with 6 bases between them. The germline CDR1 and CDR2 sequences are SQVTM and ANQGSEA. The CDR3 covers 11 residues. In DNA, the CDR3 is TGCAGCGTTGAAAGGAGTACTGAAGCTTTCTTT. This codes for CSVERSTEAFF.

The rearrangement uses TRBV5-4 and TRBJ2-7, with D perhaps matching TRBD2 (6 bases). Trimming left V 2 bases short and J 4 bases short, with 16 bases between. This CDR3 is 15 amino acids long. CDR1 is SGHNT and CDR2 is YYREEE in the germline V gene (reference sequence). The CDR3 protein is CASSFEARGIYEQYF. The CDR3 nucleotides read TGTGCCAGCAGCTTTGAGGCCCGGGGGATTTACGAGCAGTACTTC.